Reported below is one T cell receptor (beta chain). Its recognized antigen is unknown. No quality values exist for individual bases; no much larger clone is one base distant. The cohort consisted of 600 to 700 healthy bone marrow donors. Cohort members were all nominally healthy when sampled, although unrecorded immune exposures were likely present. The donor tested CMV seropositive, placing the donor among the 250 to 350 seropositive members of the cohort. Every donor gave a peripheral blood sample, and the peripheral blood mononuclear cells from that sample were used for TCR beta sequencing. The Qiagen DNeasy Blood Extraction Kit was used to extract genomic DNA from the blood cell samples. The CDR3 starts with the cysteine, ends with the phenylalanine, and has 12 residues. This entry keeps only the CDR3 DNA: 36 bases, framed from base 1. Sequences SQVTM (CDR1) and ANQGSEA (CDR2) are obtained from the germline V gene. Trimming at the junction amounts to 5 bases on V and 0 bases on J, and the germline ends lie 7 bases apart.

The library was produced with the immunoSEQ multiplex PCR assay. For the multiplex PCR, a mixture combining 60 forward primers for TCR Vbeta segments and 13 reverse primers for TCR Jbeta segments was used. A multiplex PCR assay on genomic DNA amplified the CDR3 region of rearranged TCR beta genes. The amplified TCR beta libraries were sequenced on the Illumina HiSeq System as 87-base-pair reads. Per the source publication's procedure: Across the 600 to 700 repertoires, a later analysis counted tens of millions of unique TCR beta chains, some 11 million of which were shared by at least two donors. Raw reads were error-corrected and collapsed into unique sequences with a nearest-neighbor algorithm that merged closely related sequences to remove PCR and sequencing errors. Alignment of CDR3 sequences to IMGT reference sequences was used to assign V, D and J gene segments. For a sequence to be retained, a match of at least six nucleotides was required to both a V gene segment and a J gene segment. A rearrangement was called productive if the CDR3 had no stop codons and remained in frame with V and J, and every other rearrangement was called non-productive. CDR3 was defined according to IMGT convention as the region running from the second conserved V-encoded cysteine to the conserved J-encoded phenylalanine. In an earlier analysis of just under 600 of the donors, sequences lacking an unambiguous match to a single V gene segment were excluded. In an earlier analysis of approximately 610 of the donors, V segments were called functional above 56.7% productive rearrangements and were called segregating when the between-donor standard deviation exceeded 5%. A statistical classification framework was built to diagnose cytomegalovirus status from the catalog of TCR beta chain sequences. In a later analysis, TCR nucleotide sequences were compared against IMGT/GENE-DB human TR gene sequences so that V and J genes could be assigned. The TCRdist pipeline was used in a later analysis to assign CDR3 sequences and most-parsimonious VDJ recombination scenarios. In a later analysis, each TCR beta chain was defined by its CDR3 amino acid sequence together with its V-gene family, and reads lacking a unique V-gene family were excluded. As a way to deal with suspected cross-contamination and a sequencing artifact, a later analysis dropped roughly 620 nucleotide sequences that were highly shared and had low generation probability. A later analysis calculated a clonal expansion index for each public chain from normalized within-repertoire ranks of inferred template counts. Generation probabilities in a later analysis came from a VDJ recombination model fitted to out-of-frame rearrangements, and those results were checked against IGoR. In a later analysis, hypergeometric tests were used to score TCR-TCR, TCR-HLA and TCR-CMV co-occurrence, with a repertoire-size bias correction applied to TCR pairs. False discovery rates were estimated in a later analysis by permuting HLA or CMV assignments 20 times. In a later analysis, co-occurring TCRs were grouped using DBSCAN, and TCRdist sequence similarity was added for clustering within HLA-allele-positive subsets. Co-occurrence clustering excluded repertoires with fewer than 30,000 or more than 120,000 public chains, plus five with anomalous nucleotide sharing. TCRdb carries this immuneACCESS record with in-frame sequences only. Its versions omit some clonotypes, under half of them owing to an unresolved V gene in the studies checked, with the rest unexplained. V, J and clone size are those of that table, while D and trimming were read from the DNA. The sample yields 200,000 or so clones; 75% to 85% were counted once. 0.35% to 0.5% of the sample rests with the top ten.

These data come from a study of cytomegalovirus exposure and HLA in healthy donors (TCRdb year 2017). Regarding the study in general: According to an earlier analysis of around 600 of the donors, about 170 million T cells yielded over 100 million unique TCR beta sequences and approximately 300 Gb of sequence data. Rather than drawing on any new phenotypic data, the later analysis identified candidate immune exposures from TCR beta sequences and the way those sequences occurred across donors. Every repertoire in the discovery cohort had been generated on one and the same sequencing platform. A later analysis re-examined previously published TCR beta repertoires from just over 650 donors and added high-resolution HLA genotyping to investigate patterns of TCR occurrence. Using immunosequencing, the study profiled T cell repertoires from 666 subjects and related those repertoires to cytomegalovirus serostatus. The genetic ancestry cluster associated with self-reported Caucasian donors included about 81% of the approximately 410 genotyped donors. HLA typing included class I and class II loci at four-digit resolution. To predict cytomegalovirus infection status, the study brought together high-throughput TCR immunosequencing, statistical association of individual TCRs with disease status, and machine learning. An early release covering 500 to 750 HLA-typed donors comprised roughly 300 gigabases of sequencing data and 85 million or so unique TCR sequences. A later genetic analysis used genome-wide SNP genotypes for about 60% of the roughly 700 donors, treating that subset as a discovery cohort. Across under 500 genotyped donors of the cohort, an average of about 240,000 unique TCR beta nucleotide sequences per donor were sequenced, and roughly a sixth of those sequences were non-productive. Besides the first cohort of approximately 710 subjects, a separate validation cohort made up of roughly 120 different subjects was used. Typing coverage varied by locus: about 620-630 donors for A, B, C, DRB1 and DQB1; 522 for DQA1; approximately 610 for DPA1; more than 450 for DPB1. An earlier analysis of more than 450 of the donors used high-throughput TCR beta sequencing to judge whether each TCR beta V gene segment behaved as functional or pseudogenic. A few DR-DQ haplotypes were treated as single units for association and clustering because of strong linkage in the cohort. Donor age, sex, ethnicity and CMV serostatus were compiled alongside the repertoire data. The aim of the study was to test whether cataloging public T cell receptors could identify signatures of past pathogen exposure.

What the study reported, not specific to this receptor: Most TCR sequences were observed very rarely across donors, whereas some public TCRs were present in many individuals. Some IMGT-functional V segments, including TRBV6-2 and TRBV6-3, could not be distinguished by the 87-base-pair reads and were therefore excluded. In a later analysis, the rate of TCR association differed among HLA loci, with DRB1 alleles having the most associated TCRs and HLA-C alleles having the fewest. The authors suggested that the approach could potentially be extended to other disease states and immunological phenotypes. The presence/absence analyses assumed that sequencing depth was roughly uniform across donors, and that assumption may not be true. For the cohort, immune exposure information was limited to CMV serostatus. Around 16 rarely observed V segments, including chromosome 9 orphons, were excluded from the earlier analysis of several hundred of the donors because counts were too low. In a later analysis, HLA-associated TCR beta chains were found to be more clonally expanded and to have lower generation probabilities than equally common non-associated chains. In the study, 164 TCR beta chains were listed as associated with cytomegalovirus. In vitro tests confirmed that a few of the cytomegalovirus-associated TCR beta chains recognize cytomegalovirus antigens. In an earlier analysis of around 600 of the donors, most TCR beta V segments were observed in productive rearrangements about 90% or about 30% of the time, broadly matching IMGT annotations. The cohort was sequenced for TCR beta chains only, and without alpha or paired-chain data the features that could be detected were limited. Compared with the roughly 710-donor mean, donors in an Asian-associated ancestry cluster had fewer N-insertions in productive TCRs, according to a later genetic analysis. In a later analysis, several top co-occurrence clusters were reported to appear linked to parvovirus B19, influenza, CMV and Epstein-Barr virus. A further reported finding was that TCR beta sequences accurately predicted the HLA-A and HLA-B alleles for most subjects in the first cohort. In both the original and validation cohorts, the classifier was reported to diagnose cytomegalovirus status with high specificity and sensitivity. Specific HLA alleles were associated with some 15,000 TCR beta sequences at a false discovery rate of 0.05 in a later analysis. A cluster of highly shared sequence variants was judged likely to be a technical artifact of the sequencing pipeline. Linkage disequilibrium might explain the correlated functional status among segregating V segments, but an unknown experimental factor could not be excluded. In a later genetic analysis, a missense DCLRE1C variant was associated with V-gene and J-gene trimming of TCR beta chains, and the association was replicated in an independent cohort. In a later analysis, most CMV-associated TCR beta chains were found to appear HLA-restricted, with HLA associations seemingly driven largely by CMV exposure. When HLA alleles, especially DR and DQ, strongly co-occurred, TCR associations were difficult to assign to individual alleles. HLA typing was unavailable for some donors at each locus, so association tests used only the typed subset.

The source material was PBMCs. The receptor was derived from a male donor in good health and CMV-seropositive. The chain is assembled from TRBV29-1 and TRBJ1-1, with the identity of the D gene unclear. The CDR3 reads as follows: CSVLGLNTEAFF. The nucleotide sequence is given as TGCAGCGTTCTGGGCTTGAACACTGAAGCTTTCTTT.